These 19 T cell receptor beta chains were sequenced from one sample in a study of T-cell memory formation after mild COVID-19. TCRdb re-called the 5' RACE reads with MiXCR, one entry per CDR3 protein. The sample contains around 250,000 distinct CDR3 sequences, 8.5% to 9.5% of which appear only once. Sequencing was performed on PBMCs or a T cell subset sorted from them (not recorded which). These receptors were obtained from a man aged 18 to 30 who had mild COVID-19 (a few samples of this study predate the infection). Cell type and time point are not known.

The chain recombines TRBV12-5 with TRBJ2-1; 9 bases agree with TRBD1. V shed 6 bases and J 10 bases; nucleotides not matched to a gene: 10. The germline V gene has CDR1 LGHNT and CDR2 FRNRAP. The CDR3 extends over 14 amino acids. CDR3 region: CASGPQDRGIEQFF. CDR3 in DNA: TGTGCTAGTGGCCCTCAGGACAGGGGCATAGAGCAGTTCTTC.

This clonotype was seen a handful of times. The chain couples TRBV6-6 to TRBJ1-1; D gene unclear. Trimming removed 6 bases from V and 1 base from J, with 6 bases in between. Per the germline V gene, CDR1 is MNHNY and CDR2 is SVGAGI (reference sequence). This CDR3 region has 12 residues. The CDR3 loop is CASRESNTEAFF. The CDR3 DNA follows: TGTGCCAGCAGGGAGTCGAACACTGAAGCTTTCTTT.

This clonotype has just a few counts. The CDR3 DNA sequence: TGTGCCAGCAGCTTTACACCGTACGAGCAGTACTTC. Residues: CASSFTPYEQYF. V is TRBV7-9 and J is TRBJ2-7; D remains ambiguous. Per germline, CDR1 SEHNR and CDR2 FQNEAQ (reference sequence). This CDR3 is built from 12 residues. V gave up 3 bases and J gave up 4 bases, with 7 bases separating them.

This clonotype came up a few times. The V gene is TRBV2, the J gene TRBJ2-2; D is perhaps TRBD1 (6 bases). V lost 7 bases, J lost 2 bases, and 11 bases lay in between. This CDR3 contains 14 residues. Germline CDR1 is SNHLY and CDR2 is FYNNEI. CDR3 region: CASNRDTNTGELFF. DNA for the CDR3: TGTGCCAGCAACCGGGACACCAACACCGGGGAGCTGTTTTTT.

V is TRBV5-1 and J is TRBJ2-1; TRBD2 is a possible D gene (5 bases). CDR3 length equals 14 residues. V lost 4 bases, J lost 10 bases, and 18 bases lay in between. The germline gives CDR1 SGHRS, CDR2 YFSETQ. CDR3 sequence: CASSAYQEVNEQFF. The CDR3 DNA follows: TGCGCCAGCAGCGCCTATCAGGAGGTCAACGAGCAGTTCTTC.

This clonotype was picked up many times. The chain joins TRBV20-1 to TRBJ1-6, with D possibly matching TRBD1 (6 bases). V was trimmed by 0 bases and J by 7 bases, leaving 10 bases between them. CDR1 is DFQATT and CDR2 is SNEGSKA in the germline V gene (reference sequence). The CDR3 length is 14 residues. For the CDR3, the DNA is TGCAGTGCTAGAGATCTGGGGGGCAATTCACCCCTCCACTTT. It encodes CSARDLGGNSPLHF.

The chain recombines TRBV6-2 or TRBV6-3 with TRBJ2-7, with TRBD1 matching 7 bases. V shed 6 bases and J 7 bases; nucleotides not matched to a gene: 6. This CDR3 has 12 amino acids. Germline loops: CDR1 MNHEY, CDR2 SVGEGT. CDR3 residues: CASSEGAREQYV. CDR3 bases: TGTGCCAGCAGCGAGGGGGCCAGGGAGCAGTACGTC.

The sample holds many counts of this clonotype. The V gene is TRBV10-3, the J gene TRBJ2-7; D possibly corresponds to TRBD1 (6 bases). Germline V lookup: CDR1 ENHRY, CDR2 SYGVKD. The length of the CDR3 is 12 residues. V shed 6 bases and J shed 3 bases, with 9 bases lying between them. DNA of the CDR3: TGTGCCATCAGCCAGGACAGCTACGAGCAGTACTTC. It yields the protein CAISQDSYEQYF.

This clonotype has a handful of counts. The chain couples TRBV7-2 to TRBJ2-5, with TRBD2 matching over 7 bases. The CDR3 loop spans 16 amino acids. The germline V gene encodes CDR1 SGHTA and CDR2 FQGNSA. V was pared by 0 bases and J by 5 bases, with 9 bases of the junction left unmatched. CDR3 in amino acids: CASSLAGRYSGETQYF. Here the CDR3 DNA reads TGTGCCAGCAGCTTAGCCGGGAGGTACTCGGGGGAGACCCAGTACTTC.

The chain recombines TRBV5-1 with TRBJ1-4, with TRBD1 as a possible D gene (6 bases). In germline, CDR1 is SGHRS, CDR2 YFSETQ. CDR3 length equals 14 residues. The V gene lost 3 bases and the J gene lost 4 bases, with 10 bases spanning the gap. The CDR3 protein is CASSSGQFNEKLFF. CDR3 in DNA: TGCGCCAGCAGCTCCGGACAGTTTAATGAAAAACTGTTTTTT.

The rearrangement links TRBV6-5 to TRBJ1-6, with 7 bases lining up with TRBD1. V shed 6 bases, J shed 10 bases, and the junction held 9 bases outside the gene matches. This CDR3 comprises 14 residues. Germline values: CDR1 MNHEY, CDR2 SVGAGI. This CDR3 is CASSRQGIGSPLHF. The CDR3 DNA reads as TGTGCCAGCAGCCGACAGGGAATTGGATCACCCCTCCACTTT.

The genes are TRBV12-3 or TRBV12-4 and TRBJ2-5; a weak D match, TRBD1 (5 bases). Trimming pared 6 bases from V and 5 bases from J, leaving 10 bases between. This CDR3 region has 12 residues. The CDR3 here is CASSQHRETQYF. CDR3 coding DNA: TGTGCCAGCAGCCAACACAGGGAGACCCAGTACTTC.

The chain couples TRBV15 to TRBJ2-3, with unresolved D. The CDR3 extends over 14 amino acids. Trimming cost V 2 bases and J 6 bases, with 12 bases left between them. Looked up from germline, CDR1 is LNHNV and CDR2 is YYDKDF (reference sequence). The CDR3 sequence: CATSRREDGDTQYF. CDR3 DNA: TGTGCCACCAGCAGACGCGAAGACGGGGATACGCAGTATTTT.

This chain uses TRBV6-2 or TRBV6-3 with TRBJ2-7; 8 nucleotides align to TRBD1. The ends lost 8 bases at V and 6 bases at J; junction bases unmatched: 12. In germline, CDR1 is MNHEY, CDR2 SVGEGT. CDR3 size: 14 residues. The CDR3 sequence: CASGMRQGWIEQYF. The CDR3 nucleotides read TGTGCCAGCGGGATGCGACAGGGGTGGATCGAGCAGTACTTC.

The chain carries TRBV7-2 and TRBJ1-4; 7 bases match TRBD1. Germline CDR1 SGHTA, CDR2 FQGNSA. V lost 5 bases, J lost 4 bases, and 7 bases stayed unmatched. This CDR3 contains 15 residues. CDR3 DNA: TGTGCCAGCAGCACCAGGGGGAGCGGTAATGAAAAACTGTTTTTT. It codes for CASSTRGSGNEKLFF.

This clonotype has at least ten counts. The chain joins TRBV7-6 to TRBJ2-6; weak D call: TRBD1 (6 bases). The CDR3 contains 15 residues. Germline-derived CDR1 and CDR2 are SGHVS and FNYEAQ. Trimming removed 6 bases from V and 4 bases from J, with 13 bases in between. The CDR3 reads CASRTTGSGANVLTF. DNA for the CDR3: TGTGCCAGCAGAACTACAGGGAGCGGGGCCAACGTCCTGACTTTC.

Only a few counts were recorded for this clonotype. The chain employs TRBV7-9 and TRBJ2-4, with D maybe TRBD2 (6 bases). Germline V gives CDR1 SEHNR, CDR2 FQNEAQ (reference sequence). V was cut by 3 bases and J by 0 bases, with 12 bases left in between. The CDR3 is made up of 16 amino acids. CDR3 sequence (DNA): TGTGCCAGCAGCTTTGGAGGGTCGCTAGCCAAAAACATTCAGTACTTC. Its protein is CASSFGGSLAKNIQYF.

This clonotype was seen a few times. The CDR3 nucleotides read TGCGCCAGCAGCTTTGGGGATAGCTCCTACAATGAGCAGTTCTTC. Its translation: CASSFGDSSYNEQFF. The chain carries TRBV5-1 and TRBJ2-1, with unresolved D. CDR3 length equals 15 residues. V lost 2 bases to trimming and J lost 0 bases, with 9 bases between them. Germline lookup yields CDR1 SGHRS and CDR2 YFSETQ. Drawing the rest from reference TRBV5-1 and TRBJ2-1, the complete variable domain is KAGVTQTPRYLIKTRGQQVTLSCSPISGHRSVSWYQQTPGQGLQFLFEYFSETQRNKGNFPGRFSGRQFSNSRSEMNVSTLELGDSALYLCASSFGDSSYNEQFFGPGTRLTVL.

J is TRBJ2-5 and V is TRBV24-1; D is ambiguous. The V end lost 2 bases, the J end lost 1 base, and 13 bases lay between the germline ends. This CDR3 is built from 16 residues. Germline CDR1 reads KGHDR; CDR2 reads SFDVKD. Written as DNA, the CDR3 is TGTGCCACCAGTGATTCGGCGGTGACCTTCCAAGAGACCCAGTACTTC. This translates into CATSDSAVTFQETQYF.